This T cell receptor (beta chain) stems from a study of blood T cell repertoires in COVID-19. Across the study: COVID-19 samples from acute and convalescent phases originated in the United States, Italy and Spain. Sources were T cells, B-cell-depleted T cells, or PBMCs; the material itself was cDNA or gDNA.

Followed over time, Seattle patients had been enrolled while infection was active. Authors' processing steps: Quantification of nucleated cells was approximated via reference gene primer amplification. Some clones are missing from TCRdb's copy, which holds only in-frame ones; the method was immunoSEQ multiplex PCR. V and J calls and clone size are those listed in that table; D and trimming were worked out from the DNA. The sample consists of under 75,000 clones, 84% of them appearing once. Trimming left V 6 bases short and J 4 bases short, with 13 bases between. The CDR3 loop spans 15 amino acids. Germline CDR1 reads MNHEY; CDR2 reads SMNVEV (reference sequence).

The chain has TRBV27 and TRBJ2-6; no firm D call. The origin of this receptor is a man in his 60s with COVID-19, enrolled during active disease. The sequenced sample consisted of peripheral blood. The CDR3 is CASRTDSSGANVLTF. As DNA, the CDR3 is TGTGCCAGCAGGACTGATAGTTCCGGGGCCAACGTCCTGACTTTC.